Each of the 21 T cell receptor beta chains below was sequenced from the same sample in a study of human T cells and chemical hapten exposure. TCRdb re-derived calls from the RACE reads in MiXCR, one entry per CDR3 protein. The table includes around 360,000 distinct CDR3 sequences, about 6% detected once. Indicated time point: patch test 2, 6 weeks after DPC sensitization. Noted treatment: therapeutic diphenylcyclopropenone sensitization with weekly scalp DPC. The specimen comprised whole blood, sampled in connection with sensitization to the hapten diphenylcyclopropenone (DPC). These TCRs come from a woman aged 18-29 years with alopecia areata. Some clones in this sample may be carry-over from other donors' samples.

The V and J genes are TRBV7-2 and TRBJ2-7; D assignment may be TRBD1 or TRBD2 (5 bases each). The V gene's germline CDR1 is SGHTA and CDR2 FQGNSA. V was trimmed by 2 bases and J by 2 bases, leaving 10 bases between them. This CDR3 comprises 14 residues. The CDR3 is CASSLSPGPYEQYF. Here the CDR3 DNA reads TGTGCCAGCAGCTTATCCCCGGGGCCCTACGAGCAGTACTTC.

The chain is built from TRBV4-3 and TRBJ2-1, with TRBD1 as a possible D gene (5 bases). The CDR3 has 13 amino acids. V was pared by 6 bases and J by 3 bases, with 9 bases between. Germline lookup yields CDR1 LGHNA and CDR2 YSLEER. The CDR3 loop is CASSQTDYNEQFF. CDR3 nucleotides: TGCGCCAGCAGTCAGACAGACTACAATGAGCAGTTCTTC.

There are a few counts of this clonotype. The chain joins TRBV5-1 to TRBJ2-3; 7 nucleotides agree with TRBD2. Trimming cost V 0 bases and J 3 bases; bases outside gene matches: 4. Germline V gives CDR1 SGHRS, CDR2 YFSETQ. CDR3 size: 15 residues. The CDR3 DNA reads TGCGCCAGCAGCTTGGTACGGGAGGTGACAGATACGCAGTATTTT. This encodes CASSLVREVTDTQYF.

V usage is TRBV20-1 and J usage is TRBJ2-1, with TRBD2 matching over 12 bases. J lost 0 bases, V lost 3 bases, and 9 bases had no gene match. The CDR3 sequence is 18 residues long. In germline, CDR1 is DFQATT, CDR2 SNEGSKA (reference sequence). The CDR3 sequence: CSARRLAGGPPSYNEQFF. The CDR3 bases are TGCAGTGCTAGGAGGCTAGCGGGGGGGCCCCCCTCCTACAATGAGCAGTTCTTC.

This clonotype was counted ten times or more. CDR3 region: CASSLAYPSTDTQYF. The CDR3, as DNA: TGTGCCAGCAGCCTAGCTTATCCTAGCACAGATACGCAGTATTTT. The genes are TRBV4-2 and TRBJ2-3; D is unresolved. V gave up 4 bases and J gave up 0 bases, with 11 bases separating them. The CDR3 is 15 amino acids. Germline V lookup: CDR1 LGHNA, CDR2 YNFKEQ.

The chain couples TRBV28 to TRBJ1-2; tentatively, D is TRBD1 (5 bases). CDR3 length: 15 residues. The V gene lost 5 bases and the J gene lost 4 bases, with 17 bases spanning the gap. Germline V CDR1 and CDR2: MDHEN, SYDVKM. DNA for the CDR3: TGTGCCAGCAGTCCCGGACAAGAGCAAATCTATGGCTACACCTTC. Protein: CASSPGQEQIYGYTF.

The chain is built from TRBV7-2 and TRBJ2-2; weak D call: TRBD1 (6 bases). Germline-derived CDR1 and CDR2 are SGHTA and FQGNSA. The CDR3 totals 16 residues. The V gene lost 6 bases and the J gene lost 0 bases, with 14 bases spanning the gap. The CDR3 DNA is TGTGCCAGCAGAGCTTCCGGGACAACGAACACCGGGGAGCTGTTTTTT. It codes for CASRASGTTNTGELFF.

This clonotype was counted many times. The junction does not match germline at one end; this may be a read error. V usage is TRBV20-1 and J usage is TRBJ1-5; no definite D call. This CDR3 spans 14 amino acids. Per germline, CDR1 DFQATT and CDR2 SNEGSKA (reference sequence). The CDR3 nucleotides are TGCAGTGCGAGAGGAGTGAATAGCAATCAGCCCCAGCATTTT. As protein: CSARGVNSNQPQHF.

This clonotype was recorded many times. CDR3 in DNA: TGCAGTGCTAGGCCCAAGGGGGGGCCCCACACTGAAGCTTTCTTT. Translated, it gives CSARPKGGPHTEAFF. The chain combines TRBV20-1 with TRBJ1-1; weak D call: TRBD1 (6 bases). The CDR3 contains 15 residues. Trimming left V 3 bases short and J 3 bases short, with 17 bases between. CDR1 DFQATT and CDR2 SNEGSKA come from the germline V gene (reference sequence).

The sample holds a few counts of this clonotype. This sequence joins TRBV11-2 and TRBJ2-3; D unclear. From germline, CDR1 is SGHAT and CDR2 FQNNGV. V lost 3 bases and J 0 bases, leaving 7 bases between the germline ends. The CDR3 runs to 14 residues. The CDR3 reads CASSFERSTDTQYF. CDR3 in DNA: TGTGCCAGCAGCTTCGAACGGAGCACAGATACGCAGTATTTT.

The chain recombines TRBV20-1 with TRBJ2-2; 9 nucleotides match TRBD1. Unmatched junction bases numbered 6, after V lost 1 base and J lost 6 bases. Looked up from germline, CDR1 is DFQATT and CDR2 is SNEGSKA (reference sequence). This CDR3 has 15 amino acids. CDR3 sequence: CSARGGQGEPGELFF. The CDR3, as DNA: TGCAGTGCTAGAGGGGGACAGGGTGAGCCCGGGGAGCTGTTTTTT.

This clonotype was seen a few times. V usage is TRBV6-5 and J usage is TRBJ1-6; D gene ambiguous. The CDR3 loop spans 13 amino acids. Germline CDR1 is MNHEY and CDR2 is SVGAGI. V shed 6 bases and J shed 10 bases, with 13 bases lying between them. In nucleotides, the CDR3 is TGTGCCAGCAGCTACAATTTAGAGTCACCCCTCCACTTT. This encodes CASSYNLESPLHF.

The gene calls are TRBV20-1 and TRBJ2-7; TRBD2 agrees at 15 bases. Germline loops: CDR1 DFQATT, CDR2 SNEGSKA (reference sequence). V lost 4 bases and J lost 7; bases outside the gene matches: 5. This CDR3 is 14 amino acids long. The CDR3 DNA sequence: TGCAGTGCTACACAAGGGACTAGCGGGGGGGAGCAGTACTTC. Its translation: CSATQGTSGGEQYF.

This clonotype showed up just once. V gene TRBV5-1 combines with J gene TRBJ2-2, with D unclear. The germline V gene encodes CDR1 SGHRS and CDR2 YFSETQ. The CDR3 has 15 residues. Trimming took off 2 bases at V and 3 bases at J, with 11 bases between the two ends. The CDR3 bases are TGCGCCAGCAGCTTTTACGGGTCTGACACCGGGGAGCTGTTTTTT. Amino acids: CASSFYGSDTGELFF. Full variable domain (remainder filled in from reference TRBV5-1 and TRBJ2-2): KAGVTQTPRYLIKTRGQQVTLSCSPISGHRSVSWYQQTPGQGLQFLFEYFSETQRNKGNFPGRFSGRQFSNSRSEMNVSTLELGDSALYLCASSFYGSDTGELFFGEGSRLTVL.

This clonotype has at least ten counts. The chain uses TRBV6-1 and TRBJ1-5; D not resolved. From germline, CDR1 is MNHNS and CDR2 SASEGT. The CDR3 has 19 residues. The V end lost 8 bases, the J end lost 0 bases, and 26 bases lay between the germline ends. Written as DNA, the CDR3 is TGTGCCAGCCTAAAGCAACGGGGAATCGGTGCGTATAGCAATCAGCCCCAGCATTTT. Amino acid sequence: CASLKQRGIGAYSNQPQHF.

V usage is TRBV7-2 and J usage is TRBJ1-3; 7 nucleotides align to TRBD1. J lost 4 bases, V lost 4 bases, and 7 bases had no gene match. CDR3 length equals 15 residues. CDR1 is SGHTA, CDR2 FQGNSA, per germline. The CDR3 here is CASSWTGLRGNTIYF. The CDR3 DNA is TGTGCCAGCAGCTGGACAGGCCTGCGGGGAAACACCATATATTTT.

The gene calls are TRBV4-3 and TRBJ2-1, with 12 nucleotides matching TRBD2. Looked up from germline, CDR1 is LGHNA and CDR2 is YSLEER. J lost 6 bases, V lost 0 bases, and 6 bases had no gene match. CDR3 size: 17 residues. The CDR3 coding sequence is TGCGCCAGCAGCCAAGAGGCTAGCGGGGGGGCTAGCAATGAGCAGTTCTTC. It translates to CASSQEASGGASNEQFF.

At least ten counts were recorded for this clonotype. The CDR3 protein is CAISLLQGSDDYGYTF. The CDR3 DNA reads as TGTGCCATCAGTCTACTACAGGGGAGTGATGACTATGGCTACACCTTC. V usage is TRBV10-3 and J usage is TRBJ1-2; 7 bases fit TRBD1. The germline gives CDR1 ENHRY, CDR2 SYGVKD. This CDR3 is built from 16 residues. The V and J ends lost 5 bases and 3 bases, in that order; junction bases with no gene match: 12.

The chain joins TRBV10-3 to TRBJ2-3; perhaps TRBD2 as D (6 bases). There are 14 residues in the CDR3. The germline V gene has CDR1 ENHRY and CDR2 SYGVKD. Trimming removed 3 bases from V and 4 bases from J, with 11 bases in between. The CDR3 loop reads CAISDGDFADTQYF. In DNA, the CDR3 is TGTGCCATCAGTGATGGGGACTTTGCAGATACGCAGTATTTT.

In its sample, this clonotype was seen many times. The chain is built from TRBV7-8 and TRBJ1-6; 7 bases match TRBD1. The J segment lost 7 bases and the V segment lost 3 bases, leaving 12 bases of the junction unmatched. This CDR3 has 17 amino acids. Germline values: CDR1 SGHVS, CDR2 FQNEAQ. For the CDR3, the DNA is TGTGCCAGCAGCTTTTCCCCAGGGGGTTCCTCCAATTCACCCCTCCACTTT. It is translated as CASSFSPGGSSNSPLHF.

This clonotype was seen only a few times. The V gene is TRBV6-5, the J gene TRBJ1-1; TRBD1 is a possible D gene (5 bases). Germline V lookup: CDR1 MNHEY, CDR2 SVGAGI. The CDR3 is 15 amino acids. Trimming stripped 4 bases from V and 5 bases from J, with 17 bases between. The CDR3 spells CASSSLRARETEAFF. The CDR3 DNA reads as TGTGCCAGCAGTTCCCTCAGGGCTCGGGAAACTGAAGCTTTCTTT.